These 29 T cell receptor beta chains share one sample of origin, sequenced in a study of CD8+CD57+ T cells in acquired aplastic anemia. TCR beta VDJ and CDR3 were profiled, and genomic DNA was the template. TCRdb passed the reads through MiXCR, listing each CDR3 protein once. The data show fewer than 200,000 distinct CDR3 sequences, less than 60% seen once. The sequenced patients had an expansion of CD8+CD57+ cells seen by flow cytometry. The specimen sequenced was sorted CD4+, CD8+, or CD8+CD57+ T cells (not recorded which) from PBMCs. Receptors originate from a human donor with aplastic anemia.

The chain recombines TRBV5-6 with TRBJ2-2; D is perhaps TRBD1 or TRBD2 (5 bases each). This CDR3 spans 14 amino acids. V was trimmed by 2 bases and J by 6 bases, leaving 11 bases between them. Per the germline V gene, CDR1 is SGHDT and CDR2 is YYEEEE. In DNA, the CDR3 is TGTGCCAGCAGCTTATGGGGGTGGTCCGGGGAGCTGTTTTTT. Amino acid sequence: CASSLWGWSGELFF. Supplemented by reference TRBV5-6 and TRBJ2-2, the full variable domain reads DAGVTQSPTHLIKTRGQQVTLRCSPKSGHDTVSWYQQALGQGPQFIFQYYEEEERQRGNFPDRFSGHQFPNYSSELNVNALLLGDSALYLCASSLWGWSGELFFGEGSRLTVL.

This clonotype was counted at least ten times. The CDR3 loop reads CASSLQAPGSDSPLHF. The CDR3 nucleotides read TGTGCCAGCAGCCTCCAGGCTCCGGGGAGCGATTCACCCCTCCACTTT. This chain uses TRBV12-3 or TRBV12-4 with TRBJ1-6; D is undetermined. With 6 bases removed from V and 8 bases from J, the gap between germline ends came to 20 bases. The CDR3 is 16 residues long.

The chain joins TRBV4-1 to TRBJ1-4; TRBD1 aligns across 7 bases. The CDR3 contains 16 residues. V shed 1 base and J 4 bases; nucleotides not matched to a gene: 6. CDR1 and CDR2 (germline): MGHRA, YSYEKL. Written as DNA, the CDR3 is TGCGCCAGCAGCCAAGCCACGGGACAGCTTAATGAAAAACTGTTTTTT. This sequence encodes CASSQATGQLNEKLFF.

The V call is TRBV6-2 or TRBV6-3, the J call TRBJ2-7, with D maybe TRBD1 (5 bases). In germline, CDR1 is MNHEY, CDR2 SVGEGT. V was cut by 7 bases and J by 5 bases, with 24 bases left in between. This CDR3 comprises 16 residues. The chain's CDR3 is CASISTANTLIDEQYF. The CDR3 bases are TGTGCCAGCATATCGACAGCCAACACCCTAATAGACGAGCAGTACTTC.

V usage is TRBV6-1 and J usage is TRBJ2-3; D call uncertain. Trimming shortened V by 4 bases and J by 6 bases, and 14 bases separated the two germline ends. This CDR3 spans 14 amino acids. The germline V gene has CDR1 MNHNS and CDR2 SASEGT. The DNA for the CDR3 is TGTGCCAGCAGTGTAAACACGGCTGCGGATACGCAGTATTTT. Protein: CASSVNTAADTQYF.

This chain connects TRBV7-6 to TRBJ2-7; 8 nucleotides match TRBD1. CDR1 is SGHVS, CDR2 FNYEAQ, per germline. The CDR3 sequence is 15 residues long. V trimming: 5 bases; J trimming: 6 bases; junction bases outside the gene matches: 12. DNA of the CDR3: TGTGCCAGCAGCCTCGGGACAGGTTGGGCTGGCGAGCAGTACTTC. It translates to CASSLGTGWAGEQYF.

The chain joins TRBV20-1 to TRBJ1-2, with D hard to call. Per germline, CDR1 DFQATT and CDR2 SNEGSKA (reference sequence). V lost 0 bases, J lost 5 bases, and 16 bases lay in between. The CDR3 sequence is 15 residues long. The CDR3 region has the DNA TGCAGTGCTAGAGATAGTGCGGGGTCCGTGTATGGCTACACCTTC. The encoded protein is CSARDSAGSVYGYTF.

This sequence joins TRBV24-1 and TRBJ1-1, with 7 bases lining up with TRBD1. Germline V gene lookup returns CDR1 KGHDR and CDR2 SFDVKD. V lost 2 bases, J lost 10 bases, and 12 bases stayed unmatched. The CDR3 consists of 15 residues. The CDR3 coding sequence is TGTGCCACCAGTGATTCGAGGGGGCCAGGGGGACGAGCTTTCTTT. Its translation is CATSDSRGPGGRAFF.

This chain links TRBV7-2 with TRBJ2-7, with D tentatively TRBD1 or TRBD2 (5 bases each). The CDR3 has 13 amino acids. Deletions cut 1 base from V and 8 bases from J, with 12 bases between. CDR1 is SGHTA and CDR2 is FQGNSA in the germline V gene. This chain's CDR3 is CASSLGGTEKQYF. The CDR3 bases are TGTGCCAGCAGCTTAGGAGGGACGGAGAAGCAGTACTTC.

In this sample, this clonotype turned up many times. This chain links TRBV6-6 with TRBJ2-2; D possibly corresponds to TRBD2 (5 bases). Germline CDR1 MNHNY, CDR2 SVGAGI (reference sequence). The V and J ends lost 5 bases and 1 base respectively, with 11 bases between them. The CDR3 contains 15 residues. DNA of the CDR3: TGTGCCAGCAGTCTCACTAGTTTGAACACCGGGGAGCTGTTTTTT. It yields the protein CASSLTSLNTGELFF.

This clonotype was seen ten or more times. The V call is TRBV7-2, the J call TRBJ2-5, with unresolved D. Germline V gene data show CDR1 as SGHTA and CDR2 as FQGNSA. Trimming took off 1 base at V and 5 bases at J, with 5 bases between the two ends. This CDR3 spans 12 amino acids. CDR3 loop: CASSLGPETQYF. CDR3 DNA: TGTGCCAGCAGCTTAGGGCCGGAGACCCAGTACTTC.

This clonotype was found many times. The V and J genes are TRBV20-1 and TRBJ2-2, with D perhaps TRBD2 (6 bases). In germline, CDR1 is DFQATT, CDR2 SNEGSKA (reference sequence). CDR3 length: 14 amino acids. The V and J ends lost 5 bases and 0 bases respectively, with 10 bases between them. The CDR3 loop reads CSAGREPNTGELFF. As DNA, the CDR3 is TGCAGTGCTGGACGGGAGCCGAACACCGGGGAGCTGTTTTTT.

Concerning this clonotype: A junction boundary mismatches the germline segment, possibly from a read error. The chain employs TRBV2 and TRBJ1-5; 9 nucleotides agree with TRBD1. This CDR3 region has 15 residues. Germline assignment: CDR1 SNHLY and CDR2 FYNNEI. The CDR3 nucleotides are TGTGCCAGCAGGTCGACAGGGGGTGACAAGCAGCCCCAGCGTTTT. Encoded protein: CASRSTGGDKQPQRF. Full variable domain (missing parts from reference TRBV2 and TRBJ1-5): EPEVTQTPSHQVTQMGQEVILRCVPISNHLYFYWYRQILGQKVEFLVSFYNNEISEKSEIFDDQFSVERPDGSNFTLKIRSTKLEDSAMYFCASRSTGGDKQPQRFGDGTRLSIL.

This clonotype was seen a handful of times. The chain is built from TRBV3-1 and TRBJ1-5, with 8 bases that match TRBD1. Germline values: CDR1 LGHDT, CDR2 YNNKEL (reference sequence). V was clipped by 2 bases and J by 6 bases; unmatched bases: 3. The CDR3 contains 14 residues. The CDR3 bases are TGTGCCAGCAGCCAATCTACAGGGGGTCAGCCCCAGCATTTT. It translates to CASSQSTGGQPQHF.

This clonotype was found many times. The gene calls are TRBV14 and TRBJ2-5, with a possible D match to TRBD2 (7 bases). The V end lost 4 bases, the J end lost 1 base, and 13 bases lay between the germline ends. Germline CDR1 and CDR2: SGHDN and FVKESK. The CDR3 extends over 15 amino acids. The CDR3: CASSRVGGAQETQYF. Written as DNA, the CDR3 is TGTGCCAGCAGCCGAGTTGGGGGGGCCCAAGAGACCCAGTACTTC. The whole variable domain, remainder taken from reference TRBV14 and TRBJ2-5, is EAGVTQFPSHSVIEKGQTVTLRCDPISGHDNLYWYRRVMGKEIKFLLHFVKESKQDESGMPNNRFLAERTGGTYSTLKVQPAELEDSGVYFCASSRVGGAQETQYFGPGTRLLVL.

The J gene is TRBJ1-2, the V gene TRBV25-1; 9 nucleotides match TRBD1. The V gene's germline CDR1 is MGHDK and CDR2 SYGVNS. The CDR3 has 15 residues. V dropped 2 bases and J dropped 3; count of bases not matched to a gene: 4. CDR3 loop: CASSEPGDRDYGYTF. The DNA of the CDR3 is TGTGCCAGCAGTGAACCCGGGGACAGGGACTATGGCTACACCTTC.

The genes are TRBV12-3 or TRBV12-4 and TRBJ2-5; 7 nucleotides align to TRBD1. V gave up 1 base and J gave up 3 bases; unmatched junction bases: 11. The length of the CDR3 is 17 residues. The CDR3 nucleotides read TGTGCCAGCAGTTTAGATTCGGGACAGCCCGGGAAAGAGACCCAGTACTTC. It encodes CASSLDSGQPGKETQYF.

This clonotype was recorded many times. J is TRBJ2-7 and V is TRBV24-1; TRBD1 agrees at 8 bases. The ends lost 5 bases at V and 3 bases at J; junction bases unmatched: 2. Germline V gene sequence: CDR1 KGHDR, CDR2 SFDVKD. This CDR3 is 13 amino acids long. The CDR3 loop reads CATSAGGNYEQYF. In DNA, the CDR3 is TGTGCCACCAGTGCAGGGGGCAACTACGAGCAGTACTTC.

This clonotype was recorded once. Here the CDR3 reads CASSDQLYNEQFF. For the CDR3, the DNA is TGTGCCAGCAGTGACCAACTCTACAATGAGCAGTTCTTC. The chain employs TRBV6-4 and TRBJ2-1; D is unclear. V was pared by 2 bases and J by 3 bases, with 5 bases between. The CDR3 covers 13 residues. CDR1 MRHNA and CDR2 SNTAGT come from the germline V gene.

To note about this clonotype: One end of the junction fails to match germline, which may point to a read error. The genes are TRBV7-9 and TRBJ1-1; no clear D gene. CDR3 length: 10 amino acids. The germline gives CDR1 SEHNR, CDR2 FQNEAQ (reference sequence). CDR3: CASPNNEAFF. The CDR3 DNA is TGTGCCAGCCCGAACAATGAAGCTTTCTTT.

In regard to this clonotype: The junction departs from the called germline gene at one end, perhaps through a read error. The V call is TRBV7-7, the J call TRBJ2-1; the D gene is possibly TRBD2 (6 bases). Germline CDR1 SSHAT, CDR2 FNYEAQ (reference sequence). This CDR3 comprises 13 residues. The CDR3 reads CASSSGGNNEQFF. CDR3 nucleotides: TGTGCTAGCAGCTCCGGGGGAAACAATGAGCAGTTCTTC.

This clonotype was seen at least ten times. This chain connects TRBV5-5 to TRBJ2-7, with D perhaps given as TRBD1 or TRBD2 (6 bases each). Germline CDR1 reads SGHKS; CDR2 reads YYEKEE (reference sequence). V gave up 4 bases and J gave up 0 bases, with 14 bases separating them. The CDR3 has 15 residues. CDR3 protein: CASSPRGGISYEQYF. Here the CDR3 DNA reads TGTGCCAGCAGCCCCCGAGGGGGGATCTCCTACGAGCAGTACTTC.

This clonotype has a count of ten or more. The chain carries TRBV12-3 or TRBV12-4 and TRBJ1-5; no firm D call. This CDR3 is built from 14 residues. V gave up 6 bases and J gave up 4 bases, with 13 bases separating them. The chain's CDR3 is CASSQGLLNQPQHF. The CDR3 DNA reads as TGTGCCAGCAGCCAAGGACTCTTGAATCAGCCCCAGCATTTT.

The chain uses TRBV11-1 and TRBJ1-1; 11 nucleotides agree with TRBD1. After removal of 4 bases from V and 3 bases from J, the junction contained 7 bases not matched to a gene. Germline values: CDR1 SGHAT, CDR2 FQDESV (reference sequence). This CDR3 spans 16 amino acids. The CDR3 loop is CASSSGQGAIDTEAFF. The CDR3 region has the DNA TGTGCCAGCAGCTCCGGACAGGGGGCGATAGACACTGAAGCTTTCTTT.

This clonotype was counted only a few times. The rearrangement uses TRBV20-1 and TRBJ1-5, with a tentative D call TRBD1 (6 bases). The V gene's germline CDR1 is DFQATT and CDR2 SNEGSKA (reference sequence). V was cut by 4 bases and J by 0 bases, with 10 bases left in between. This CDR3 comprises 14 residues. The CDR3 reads CSATGGYSNQPQHF. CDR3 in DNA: TGCAGTGCTACTGGGGGCTATAGCAATCAGCCCCAGCATTTT.

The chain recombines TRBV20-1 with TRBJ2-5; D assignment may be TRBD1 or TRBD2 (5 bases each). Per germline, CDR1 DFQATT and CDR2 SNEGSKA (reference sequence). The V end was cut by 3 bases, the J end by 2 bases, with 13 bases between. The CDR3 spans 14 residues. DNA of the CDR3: TGCAGTGCTAGGGAACTAGGGACGCAAGAGACCCAGTACTTC. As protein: CSARELGTQETQYF.

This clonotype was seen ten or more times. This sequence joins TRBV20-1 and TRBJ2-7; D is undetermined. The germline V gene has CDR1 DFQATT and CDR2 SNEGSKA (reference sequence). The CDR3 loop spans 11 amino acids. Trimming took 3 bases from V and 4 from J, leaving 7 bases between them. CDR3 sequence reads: CSASPEYEQYF. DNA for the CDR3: TGCAGTGCTAGCCCGGAGTACGAGCAGTACTTC.

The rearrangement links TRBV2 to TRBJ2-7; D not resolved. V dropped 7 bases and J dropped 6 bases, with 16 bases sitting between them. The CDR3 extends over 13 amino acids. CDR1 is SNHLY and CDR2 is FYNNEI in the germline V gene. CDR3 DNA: TGTGCCAGCACCATAGGGCCATTAGGCGAGCAGTACTTC. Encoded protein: CASTIGPLGEQYF. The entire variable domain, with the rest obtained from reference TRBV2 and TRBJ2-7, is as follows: EPEVTQTPSHQVTQMGQEVILRCVPISNHLYFYWYRQILGQKVEFLVSFYNNEISEKSEIFDDQFSVERPDGSNFTLKIRSTKLEDSAMYFCASTIGPLGEQYFGPGTRLTVT.

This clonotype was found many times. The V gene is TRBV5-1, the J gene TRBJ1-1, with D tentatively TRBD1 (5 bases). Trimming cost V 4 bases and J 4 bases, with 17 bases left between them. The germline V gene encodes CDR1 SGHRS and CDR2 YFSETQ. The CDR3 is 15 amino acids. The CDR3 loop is CASSPRVGGSTEAFF. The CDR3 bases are TGCGCCAGCAGCCCGCGGGTTGGGGGAAGCACTGAAGCTTTCTTT.